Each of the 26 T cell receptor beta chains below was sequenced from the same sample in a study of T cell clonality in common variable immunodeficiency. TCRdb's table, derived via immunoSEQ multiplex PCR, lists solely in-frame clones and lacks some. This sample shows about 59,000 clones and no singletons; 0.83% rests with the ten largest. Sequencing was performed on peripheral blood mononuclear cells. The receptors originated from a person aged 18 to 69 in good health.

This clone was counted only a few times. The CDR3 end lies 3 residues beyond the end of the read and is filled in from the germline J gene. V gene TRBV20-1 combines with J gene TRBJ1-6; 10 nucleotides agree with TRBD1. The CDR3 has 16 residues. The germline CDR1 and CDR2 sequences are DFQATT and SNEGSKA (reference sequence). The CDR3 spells CSAGRPGTGVWSTLHF. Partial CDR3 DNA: TGCAGTGCCGGACGCCCCGGGACAGGGGTTTGGTCAACC.

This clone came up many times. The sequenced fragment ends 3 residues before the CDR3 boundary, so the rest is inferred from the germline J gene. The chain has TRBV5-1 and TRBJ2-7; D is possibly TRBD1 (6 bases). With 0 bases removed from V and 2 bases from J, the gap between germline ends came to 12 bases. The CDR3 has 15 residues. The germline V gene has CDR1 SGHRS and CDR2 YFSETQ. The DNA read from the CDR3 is TGCGCCAGCAGCTTGGTCCAGGGGAGTCCCTACGAG. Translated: CASSLVQGSPYE. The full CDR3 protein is CASSLVQGSPYEQYF. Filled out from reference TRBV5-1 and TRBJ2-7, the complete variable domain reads KAGVTQTPRYLIKTRGQQVTLSCSPISGHRSVSWYQQTPGQGLQFLFEYFSETQRNKGNFPGRFSGRQFSNSRSEMNVSTLELGDSALYLCASSLVQGSPYEQYFGPGTRLTVT.

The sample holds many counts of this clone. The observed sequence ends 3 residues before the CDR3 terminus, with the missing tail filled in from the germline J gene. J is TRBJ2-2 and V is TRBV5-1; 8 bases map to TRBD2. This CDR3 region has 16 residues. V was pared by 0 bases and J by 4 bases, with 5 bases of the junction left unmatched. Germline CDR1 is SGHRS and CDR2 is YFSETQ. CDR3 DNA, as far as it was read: TGCGCCAGCAGCTTGGAAGCGGGGGTGGGCACCGGGGAG. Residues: CASSLEAGVGTGE. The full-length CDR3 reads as CASSLEAGVGTGELFF.

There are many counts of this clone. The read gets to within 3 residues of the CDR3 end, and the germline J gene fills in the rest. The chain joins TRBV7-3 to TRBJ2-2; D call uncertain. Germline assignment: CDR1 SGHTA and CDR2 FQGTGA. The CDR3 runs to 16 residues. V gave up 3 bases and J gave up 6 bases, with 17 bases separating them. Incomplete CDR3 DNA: TGTGCCAGCAGCTTCCTAACGTCAGGTGGTGCCGGGGAG. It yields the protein CASSFLTSGGAGE. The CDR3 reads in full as CASSFLTSGGAGELFF.

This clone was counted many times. CDR3 bases read: TGTGCCAGCAGTCCCGCAGCGGGGTCTGACAATGAG. Its protein is CASSPAAGSDNE. The full CDR3 sequence reads CASSPAAGSDNEQFF. V gene TRBV27 combines with J gene TRBJ2-1; the match to TRBD2 covers 7 bases. The sequence runs out 3 residues before the end of the CDR3; the remainder is reconstructed from the germline J gene. The CDR3 has 15 amino acids. The V gene's germline CDR1 is MNHEY and CDR2 SMNVEV (reference sequence). V lost 5 bases and J lost 5; bases outside the gene matches: 9.

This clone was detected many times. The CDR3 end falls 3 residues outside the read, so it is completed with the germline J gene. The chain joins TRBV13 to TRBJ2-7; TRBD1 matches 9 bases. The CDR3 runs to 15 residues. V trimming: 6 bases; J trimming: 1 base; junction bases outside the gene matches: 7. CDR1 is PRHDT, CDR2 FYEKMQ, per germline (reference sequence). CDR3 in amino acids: CASSKAGQGSYEQYF. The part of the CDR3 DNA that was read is TGTGCCAGCAGTAAGGCGGGACAGGGTTCCTACGAG.

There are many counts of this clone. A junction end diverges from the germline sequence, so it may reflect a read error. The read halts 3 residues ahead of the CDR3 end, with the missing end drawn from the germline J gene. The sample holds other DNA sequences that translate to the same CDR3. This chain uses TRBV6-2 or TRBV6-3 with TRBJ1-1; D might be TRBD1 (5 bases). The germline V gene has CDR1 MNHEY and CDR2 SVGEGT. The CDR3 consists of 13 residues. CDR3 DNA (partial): TGTGCCAGTAGTTACGGCAGGGTGACTGAA. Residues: CASSYGRVTE. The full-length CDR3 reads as CASSYGRVTEAFF.

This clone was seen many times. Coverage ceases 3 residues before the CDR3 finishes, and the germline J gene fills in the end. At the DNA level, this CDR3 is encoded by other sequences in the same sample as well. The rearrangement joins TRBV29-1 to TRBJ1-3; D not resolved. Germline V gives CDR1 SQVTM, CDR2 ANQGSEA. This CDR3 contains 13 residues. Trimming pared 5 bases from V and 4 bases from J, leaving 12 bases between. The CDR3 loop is CSVTAGGGNTIYF. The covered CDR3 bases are TGCAGCGTTACGGCAGGAGGAGGAAACACC.

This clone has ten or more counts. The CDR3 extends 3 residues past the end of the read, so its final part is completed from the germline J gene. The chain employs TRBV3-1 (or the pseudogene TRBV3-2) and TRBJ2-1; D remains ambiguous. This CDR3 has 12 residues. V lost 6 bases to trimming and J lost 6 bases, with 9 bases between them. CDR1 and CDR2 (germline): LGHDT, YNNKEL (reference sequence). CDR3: CASSLTGNEQFF. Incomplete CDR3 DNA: TGTGCCAGCAGTTTGACGGGCAATGAG.

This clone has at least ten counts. The CDR3 sequence: CASSMVRLAEQFF. Partial CDR3 DNA: TGTGCCAGTAGTATGGTCCGACTAGCTGAG. The chain uses TRBV19 and TRBJ2-1, with 7 bases fitting TRBD2. The CDR3 goes on 3 residues after the read ends, and that part is filled in from the germline J gene. The V gene end was trimmed by 3 bases and the J gene end by 9 bases; junction bases not matched to a gene: 5. This CDR3 is 13 amino acids long. CDR1 and CDR2 (germline): LNHDA, SQIVND (reference sequence).

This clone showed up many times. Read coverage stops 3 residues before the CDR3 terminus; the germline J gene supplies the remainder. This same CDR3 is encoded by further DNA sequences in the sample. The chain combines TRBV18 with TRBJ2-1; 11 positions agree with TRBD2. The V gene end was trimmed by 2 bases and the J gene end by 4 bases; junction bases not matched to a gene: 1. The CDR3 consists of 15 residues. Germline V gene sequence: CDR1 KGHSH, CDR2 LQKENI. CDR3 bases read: TGTGCCAGCTCACCAGGGACTAGCGGTTACAATGAG. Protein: CASSPGTSGYNE. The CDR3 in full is CASSPGTSGYNEQFF.

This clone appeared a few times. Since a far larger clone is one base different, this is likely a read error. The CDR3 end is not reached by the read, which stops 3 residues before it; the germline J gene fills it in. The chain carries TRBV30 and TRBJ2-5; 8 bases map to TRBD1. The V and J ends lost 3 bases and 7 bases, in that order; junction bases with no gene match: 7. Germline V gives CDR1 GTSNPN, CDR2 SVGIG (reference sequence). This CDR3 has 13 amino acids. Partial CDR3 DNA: TGTGCCTGGAGGGGGGGAACAGGGGGGACC. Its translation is CAWRGGTGGT. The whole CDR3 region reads CAWRGGTGGTQYF.

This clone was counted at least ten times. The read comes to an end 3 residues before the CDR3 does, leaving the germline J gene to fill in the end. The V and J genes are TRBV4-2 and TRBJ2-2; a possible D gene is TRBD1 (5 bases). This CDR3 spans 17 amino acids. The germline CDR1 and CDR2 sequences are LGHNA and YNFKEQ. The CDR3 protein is CASSPAQGRSTNEKLFF. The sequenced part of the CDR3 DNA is TGTGCCAGCAGCCCAGCTCAGGGCAGGTCAACTAATGAAAAG.

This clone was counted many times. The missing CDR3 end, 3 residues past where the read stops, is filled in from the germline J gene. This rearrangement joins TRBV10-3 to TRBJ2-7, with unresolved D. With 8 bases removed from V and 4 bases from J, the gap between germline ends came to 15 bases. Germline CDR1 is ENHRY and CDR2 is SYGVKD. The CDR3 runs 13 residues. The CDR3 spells CAILDTARYEQYF. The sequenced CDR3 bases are TGTGCCATCCTAGATACCGCGAGGTACGAG.

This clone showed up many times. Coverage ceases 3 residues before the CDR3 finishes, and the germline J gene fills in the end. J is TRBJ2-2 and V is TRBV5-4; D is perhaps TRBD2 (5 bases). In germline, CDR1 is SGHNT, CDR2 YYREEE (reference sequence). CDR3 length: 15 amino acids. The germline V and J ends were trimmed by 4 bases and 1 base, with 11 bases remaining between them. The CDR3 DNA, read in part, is TGTGCCAGCAGCCGCTCGGCGGGGAACACCGGGGAG. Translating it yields CASSRSAGNTGE. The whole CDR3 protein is CASSRSAGNTGELFF.

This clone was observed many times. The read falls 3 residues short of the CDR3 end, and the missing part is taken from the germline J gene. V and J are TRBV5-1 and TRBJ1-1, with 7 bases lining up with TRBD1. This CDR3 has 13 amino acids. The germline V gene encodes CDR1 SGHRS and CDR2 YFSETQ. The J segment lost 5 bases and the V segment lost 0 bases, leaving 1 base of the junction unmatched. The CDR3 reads CASSLADRTEAFF. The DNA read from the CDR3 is TGCGCCAGCAGCTTGGCGGACAGGACTGAA. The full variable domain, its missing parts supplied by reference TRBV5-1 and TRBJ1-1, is KAGVTQTPRYLIKTRGQQVTLSCSPISGHRSVSWYQQTPGQGLQFLFEYFSETQRNKGNFPGRFSGRQFSNSRSEMNVSTLELGDSALYLCASSLADRTEAFFGQGTRLTVV.

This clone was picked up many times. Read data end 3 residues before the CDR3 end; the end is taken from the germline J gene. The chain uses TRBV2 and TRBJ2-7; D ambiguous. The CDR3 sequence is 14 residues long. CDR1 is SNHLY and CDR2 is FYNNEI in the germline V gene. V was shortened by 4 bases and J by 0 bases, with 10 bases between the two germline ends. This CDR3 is CASSGMISSYEQYF. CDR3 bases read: TGTGCCAGCAGTGGTATGATTAGCTCCTACGAG.

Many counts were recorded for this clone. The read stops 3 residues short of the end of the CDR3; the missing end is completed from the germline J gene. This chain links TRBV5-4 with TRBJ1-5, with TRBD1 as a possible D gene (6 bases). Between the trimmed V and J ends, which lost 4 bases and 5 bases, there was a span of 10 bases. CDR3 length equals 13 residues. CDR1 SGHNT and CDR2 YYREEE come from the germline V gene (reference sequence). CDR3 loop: CASSQGIDQPQHF. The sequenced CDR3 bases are TGTGCCAGCAGCCAGGGGATCGATCAGCCC.

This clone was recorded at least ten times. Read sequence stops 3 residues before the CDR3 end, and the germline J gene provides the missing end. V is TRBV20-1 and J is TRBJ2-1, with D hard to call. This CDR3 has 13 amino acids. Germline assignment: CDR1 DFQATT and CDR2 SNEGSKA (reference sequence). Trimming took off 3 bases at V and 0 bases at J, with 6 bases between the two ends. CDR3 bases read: TGCAGTGCTAGTGGCAGCTCCTACAATGAG. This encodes CSASGSSYNE. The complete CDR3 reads CSASGSSYNEQFF.

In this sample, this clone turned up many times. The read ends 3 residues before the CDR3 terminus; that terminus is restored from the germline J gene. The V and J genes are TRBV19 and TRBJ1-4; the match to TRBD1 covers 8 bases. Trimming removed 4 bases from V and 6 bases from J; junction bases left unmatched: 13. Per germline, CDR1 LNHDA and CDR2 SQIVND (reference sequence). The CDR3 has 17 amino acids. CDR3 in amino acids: CASSTRRDRGGDEKLFF. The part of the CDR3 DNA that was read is TGTGCCAGTAGTACTCGGAGAGACAGGGGAGGTGATGAAAAA. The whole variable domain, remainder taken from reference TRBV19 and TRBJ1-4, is DGGITQSPKYLFRKEGQNVTLSCEQNLNHDAMYWYRQDPGQGLRLIYYSQIVNDFQKGDIAEGYSVSREKKESFPLTVTSAQKNPTAFYLCASSTRRDRGGDEKLFFGSGTQLSVL.

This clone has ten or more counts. The CDR3: CASSGQYTGELFF. The CDR3 bases that were read are TGTGCCAGCAGCGGACAGTACACCGGGGAG. The chain has TRBV12-3 or TRBV12-4 and TRBJ2-2; perhaps TRBD1 as D (6 bases). The read ends 3 residues before the CDR3 terminus; that terminus is restored from the germline J gene. The ends were cut back, 6 bases at V and 3 bases at J, with 8 bases in the middle. There are 13 residues in the CDR3.

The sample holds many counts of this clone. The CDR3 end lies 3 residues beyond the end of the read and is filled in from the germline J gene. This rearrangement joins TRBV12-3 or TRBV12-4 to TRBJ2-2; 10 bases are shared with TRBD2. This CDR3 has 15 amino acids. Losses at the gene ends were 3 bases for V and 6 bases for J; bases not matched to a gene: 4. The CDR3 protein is CASSLSGGAPGELFF. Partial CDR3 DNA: TGTGCCAGCAGTTTGAGCGGGGGGGCTCCCGGGGAG.

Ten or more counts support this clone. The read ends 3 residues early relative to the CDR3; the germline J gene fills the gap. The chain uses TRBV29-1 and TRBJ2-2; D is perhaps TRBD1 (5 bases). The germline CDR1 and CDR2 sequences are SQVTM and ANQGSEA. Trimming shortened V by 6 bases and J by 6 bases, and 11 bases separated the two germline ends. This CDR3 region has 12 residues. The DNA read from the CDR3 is TGCAGCGTGGGGCGTTGGGCCGGGGAG. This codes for CSVGRWAGE. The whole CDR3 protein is CSVGRWAGELFF.

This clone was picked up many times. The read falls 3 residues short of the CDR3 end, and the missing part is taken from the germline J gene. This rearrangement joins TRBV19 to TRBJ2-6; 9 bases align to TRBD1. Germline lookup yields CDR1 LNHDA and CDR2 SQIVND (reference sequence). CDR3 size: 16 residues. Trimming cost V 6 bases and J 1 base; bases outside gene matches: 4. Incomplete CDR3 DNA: TGTGCCAGTAGGCACAGGGGGCTGTCTGGGGCCAACGTC. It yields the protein CASRHRGLSGANV. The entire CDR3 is CASRHRGLSGANVLTF.

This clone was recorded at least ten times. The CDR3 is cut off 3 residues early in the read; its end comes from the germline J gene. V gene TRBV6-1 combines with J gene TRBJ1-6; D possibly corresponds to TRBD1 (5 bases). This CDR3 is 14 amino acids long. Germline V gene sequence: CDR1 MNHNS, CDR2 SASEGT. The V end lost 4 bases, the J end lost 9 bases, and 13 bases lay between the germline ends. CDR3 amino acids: CASSGTYSGSPLHF. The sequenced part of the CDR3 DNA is TGTGCCAGCAGTGGGACATACTCGGGTTCACCC.

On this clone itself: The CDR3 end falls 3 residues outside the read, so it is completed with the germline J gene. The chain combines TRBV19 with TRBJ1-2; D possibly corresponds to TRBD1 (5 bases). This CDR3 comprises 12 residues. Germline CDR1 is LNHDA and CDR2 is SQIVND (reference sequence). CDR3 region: CASSIGGNDYTF. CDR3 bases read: TGTGCCAGTAGTATAGGGGGCAATGAC.